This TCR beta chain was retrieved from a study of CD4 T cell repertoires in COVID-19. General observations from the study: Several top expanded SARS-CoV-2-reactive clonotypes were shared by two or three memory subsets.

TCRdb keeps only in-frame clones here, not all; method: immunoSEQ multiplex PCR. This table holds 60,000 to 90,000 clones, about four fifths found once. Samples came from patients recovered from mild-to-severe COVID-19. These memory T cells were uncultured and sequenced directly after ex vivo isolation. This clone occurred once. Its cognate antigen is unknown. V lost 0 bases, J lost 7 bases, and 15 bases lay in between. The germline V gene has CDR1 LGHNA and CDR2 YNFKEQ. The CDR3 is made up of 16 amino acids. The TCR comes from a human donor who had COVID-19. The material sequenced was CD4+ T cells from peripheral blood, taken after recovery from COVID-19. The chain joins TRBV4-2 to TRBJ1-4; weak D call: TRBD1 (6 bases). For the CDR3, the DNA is TGTGCCAGCAGCCAAGAGGATCGGGCAGGGGTTGAAAAACTGTTTTTT. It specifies CASSQEDRAGVEKLFF.